Presented here are 23 T cell receptor beta chains from one specimen sequenced in a study of CXCR3-negative and CXCR3-positive naive CD8 T cells (dated by TCRdb to about 2019). Which antigens these TCRs recognize remains unknown. Sequenced on a NextSeq 550. The Human TCR Profiling Kit (MiLaboratory) was used to prepare UMI-labeled 5' RACE TRB cDNA libraries. Based on TCRdb reprocessing of the reads, there is one entry per CDR3 protein sequence, and DNA is missing. In this sample's table one finds 150,000 to 180,000 distinct CDR3 sequences. The top ten clones comprise about 0.48% of the sample. What the work shows at the level of the full study, not this receptor alone: TRB CDR3s from CXCR3-positive naive cells showed higher hydrophobicity (lower Kidera factor 4), lower energy, and higher strength and volume indices than CXCR3-negative naive cells.

The sample comprised naive CXCR3+ CD8+ T cells from blood. Per the publication, the cell subset or site label means: CD45RO-CCR7+CD27+CD95- naive CD8+ T cells expressing CXCR3 (TNR3+). The receptors originated from a human donor in good health. Some clones in this sample may be carry-over from other donors' samples.

The V and J genes are TRBV5-1 and TRBJ1-1. The CDR3 has 12 amino acids. CDR1 SGHRS and CDR2 YFSETQ come from the germline V gene. CDR3 in amino acids: CASRVGGTEAFF. The whole variable domain, filled in from reference TRBV5-1 and TRBJ1-1, reads KAGVTQTPRYLIKTRGQQVTLSCSPISGHRSVSWYQQTPGQGLQFLFEYFSETQRNKGNFPGRFSGRQFSNSRSEMNVSTLELGDSALYLCASRVGGTEAFFGQGTRLTVV.

The rearrangement joins TRBV4-2 to TRBJ2-6. The CDR3 runs 15 residues. Germline CDR1 is LGHNA and CDR2 is YNFKEQ. CDR3 loop: CASSQDNSGANVLTF.

The J gene is TRBJ2-1, the V gene TRBV11-2; TCRdb returns TRBD2, unconfirmable since there is no DNA. The CDR3 is 16 residues long. The germline CDR1 and CDR2 sequences are SGHAT and FQNNGV. CDR3 amino acids: CASSISPLAGGNEQFF.

The chain recombines TRBV3-1 with TRBJ2-1; TCRdb gives TRBD2 as the D gene, but with no DNA this cannot be confirmed. The germline V gene encodes CDR1 LGHDT and CDR2 YNNKEL (reference sequence). The length of the CDR3 is 15 residues. The CDR3 spells CASSQVSGINDEQFF.

The gene calls are TRBV20-1 and TRBJ1-2; TCRdb outputs TRBD1, but without DNA this stays unchecked. CDR1 and CDR2 from the germline V gene are DFQATT and SNEGSKA (reference sequence). The CDR3 length is 13 residues. CDR3 amino acids: CSALRDRHYGYTF.

The rearrangement links TRBV29-1 to TRBJ2-7; the D gene TCRdb calls, TRBD1, cannot be checked with no DNA. Germline values: CDR1 SQVTM, CDR2 ANQGSEA. The CDR3 totals 14 residues. The CDR3 region is CSVVPDIPLYEQYF.

This chain connects TRBV5-5 to TRBJ1-1; the D call of TRBD1 rests on TCRdb alone, since no DNA is present to check it. The length of the CDR3 is 15 residues. The V gene's germline CDR1 is SGHKS and CDR2 YYEKEE (reference sequence). The CDR3 loop is CASSLEAGWNTEAFF.

The chain uses TRBV7-3 and TRBJ2-3; TCRdb picks TRBD2, but there is no DNA to check that call. The CDR3 runs 16 residues. Germline V gives CDR1 SGHTA, CDR2 FQGTGA. The CDR3 reads CASSSRAVSPRDTQYF.

CDR3 sequence: CSAEIPGQGIDPNEQYF. This chain links TRBV20-1 with TRBJ2-7; the TCRdb D gene call, TRBD1, has no DNA to confirm it. Germline CDR1 reads DFQATT; CDR2 reads SNEGSKA (reference sequence). CDR3 length: 17 residues.

The chain employs TRBV5-4 and TRBJ2-3. Germline assignment: CDR1 SGHNT and CDR2 YYREEE (reference sequence). The CDR3 is 16 residues long. CDR3 sequence: CASSFGLLSSTDTQYF.

This chain joins TRBV6-2 or TRBV6-3 and TRBJ1-1. Per germline, CDR1 MNHEY and CDR2 SVGEGT. The length of the CDR3 is 18 residues. The CDR3 loop reads CASNHMRTYLDLNTEAFF.

The chain couples TRBV19 to TRBJ2-7. The CDR3 runs 11 residues. Germline CDR1 and CDR2: LNHDA and SQIVND (reference sequence). The CDR3 is CASSIGYEQYF.

This CDR3 reads CASSYGTGNSPLHF. The chain links TRBV6-5 to TRBJ1-6; TCRdb proposes TRBD1, but this gene call is untestable without DNA. CDR3 length equals 14 residues. Germline V gene data show CDR1 as MNHEY and CDR2 as SVGAGI.

The chain links TRBV6-6 to TRBJ2-7. Germline V CDR1 and CDR2: MNHNY, SVGAGI (reference sequence). The CDR3 extends over 13 amino acids. CDR3 in amino acids: CASSSDDINEQYF.

V usage is TRBV12-3 or TRBV12-4 and J usage is TRBJ2-7; TCRdb's D gene call, TRBD1, goes unchecked for lack of DNA. The CDR3 runs to 15 residues. The CDR3: CASSLLRRTGDEQYF.

This chain joins TRBV5-1 and TRBJ2-7; the TRBD1 assignment by TCRdb is unverifiable without DNA. This CDR3 contains 14 residues. Looked up from germline, CDR1 is SGHRS and CDR2 is YFSETQ. CDR3 residues: CASSLWQGIDEQYF.

The genes are TRBV6-6 and TRBJ1-1; the TCRdb D gene call, TRBD1, has no DNA to confirm it. This CDR3 has 17 residues. CDR1 MNHNY and CDR2 SVGAGI come from the germline V gene (reference sequence). CDR3 in amino acids: CASSYGSRDSPNYEAFF.

V gene TRBV7-3 combines with J gene TRBJ1-1; the TCRdb D gene call, TRBD1, has no DNA to confirm it. The CDR3 length is 17 residues. Germline V gene sequence: CDR1 SGHTA, CDR2 FQGTGA. This chain's CDR3 is CASSFLAGGIMNTEAFF.

The rearrangement joins TRBV7-8 to TRBJ2-1. The CDR3 has 14 amino acids. In germline, CDR1 is SGHVS, CDR2 FQNEAQ. The CDR3 reads CASSFTQANNEQFF. Complete variable domain (other parts from reference TRBV7-8 and TRBJ2-1): GAGVSQSPRYKVAKRGQDVALRCDPISGHVSLFWYQQALGQGPEFLTYFQNEAQLDKSGLPSDRFFAERPEGSVSTLKIQRTQQEDSAVYLCASSFTQANNEQFFGPGTRLTVL.

The chain links TRBV29-1 to TRBJ2-2; no DNA is available, so the TRBD2 call from TCRdb remains unchecked. Germline V CDR1 and CDR2: SQVTM, ANQGSEA. This CDR3 is built from 16 residues. The CDR3 is CSVGDGAGDYTGELFF.

The chain uses TRBV6-2 or TRBV6-3 and TRBJ2-5; lacking DNA, the TRBD2 call made by TCRdb goes unchecked. The CDR3 has 15 residues. Germline V lookup: CDR1 MNHEY, CDR2 SVGEGT. The CDR3 here is CASSLGPPVKETQYF.

CDR3 sequence: CATSKSPGNTDTQYF. The chain is built from TRBV15 and TRBJ2-3; checking the TCRdb D call of TRBD2 is not possible without DNA. The germline V gene has CDR1 LNHNV and CDR2 YYDKDF (reference sequence). The CDR3 has 15 amino acids.

The chain links TRBV6-2 or TRBV6-3 to TRBJ2-7; with no DNA, the TCRdb D assignment of TRBD1 cannot be verified. CDR3 length: 13 residues. Germline CDR1 MNHEY, CDR2 SVGEGT. CDR3 sequence reads: CASRGTDHYEQYF.